This T cell receptor beta chain was recovered during a study of blood T cell repertoires in COVID-19. Across the study: Collection of acute and convalescent COVID-19 samples took place in the United States, Italy and Spain. Sample material is recorded as cDNA or gDNA derived from T cells, B-cell-depleted T cells, or PBMCs.

In the original workflow: Researchers report that nucleated cell counts were estimated from reference gene primer amplification. Method: immunoSEQ multiplex PCR; TCRdb's copy keeps in-frame clones and lacks some. That table furnishes V, J and clone size, whereas the DNA furnished D and trimming. This sample yields around 260,000 clones, of which about 86% are seen a single time; about a sixth belongs to the top ten. Seattle researchers signed up patients amid active infection and tracked them longitudinally. The clonotype was recovered from a person between 65 and 79 years old with COVID-19, enrolled during active disease. Source material: peripheral blood.

CDR3 in amino acids: CASSLGDTQYF. CDR3 sequence (DNA): TGTGCCAGCAGCCTCGGAGATACGCAGTATTTT. This sequence joins TRBV2 and TRBJ2-3; D call uncertain. CDR3 size: 11 residues. Trimming took off 6 bases at V and 5 bases at J, with 6 bases between the two ends. Germline CDR1 is SNHLY and CDR2 is FYNNEI.